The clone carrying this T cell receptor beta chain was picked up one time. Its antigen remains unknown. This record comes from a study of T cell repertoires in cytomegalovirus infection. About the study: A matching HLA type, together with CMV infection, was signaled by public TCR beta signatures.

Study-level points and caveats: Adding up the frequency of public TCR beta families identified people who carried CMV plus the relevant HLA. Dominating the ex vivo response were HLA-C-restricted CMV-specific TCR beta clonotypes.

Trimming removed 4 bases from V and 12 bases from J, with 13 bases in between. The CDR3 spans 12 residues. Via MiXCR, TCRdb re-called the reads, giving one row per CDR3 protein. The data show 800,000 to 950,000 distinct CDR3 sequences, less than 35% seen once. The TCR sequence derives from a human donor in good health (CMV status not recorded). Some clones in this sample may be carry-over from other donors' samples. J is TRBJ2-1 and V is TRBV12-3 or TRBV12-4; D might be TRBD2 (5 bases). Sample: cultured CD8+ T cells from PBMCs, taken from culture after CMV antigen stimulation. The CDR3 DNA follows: TGTGCCAGCAGTTACCCCGGAGGTGCGCAGTTCTTC. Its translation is CASSYPGGAQFF.